Below, 28 T cell receptor beta chains from the same sample are listed, as sequenced in a study of cytomegalovirus exposure and HLA in healthy donors. In the PCR, 60 Vbeta and 13 Jbeta primers were used. Here immunoSEQ multiplex PCR was the method, and the copy in TCRdb shows in-frame clones only, minus some. The sample yields 110,000 or so clones, roughly 72% seen once. Sequencing input: PBMCs. These receptors were taken from a middle-aged woman in good health and CMV-seropositive.

The rearrangement uses TRBV9 and TRBJ2-4, with D tentatively TRBD1 (6 bases). Germline V gene sequence: CDR1 SGDLS, CDR2 YYNGEE. V gave up 0 bases and J gave up 6 bases, with 10 bases separating them. The CDR3 sequence is 14 residues long. In DNA form, the CDR3 reads TGTGCCAGCAGCGTAGCTGGGGGCAGAAACATTCAGTACTTC. Translated, it gives CASSVAGGRNIQYF.

The chain links TRBV5-6 to TRBJ2-5; 10 bases are shared with TRBD2. The CDR3 is made up of 14 amino acids. V shed 2 bases and J 4 bases; nucleotides not matched to a gene: 2. Germline V lookup: CDR1 SGHDT, CDR2 YYEEEE. The CDR3 sequence: CASSLAGGVETQYF. CDR3 DNA: TGTGCCAGCAGCTTAGCGGGGGGGGTAGAGACCCAGTACTTC.

This clone was recorded only once. This CDR3 is CASRDRGWSIVDSPLHF. As DNA, the CDR3 is TGTGCCAGCCGGGACAGGGGTTGGAGTATCGTTGATTCACCCCTCCACTTT. J is TRBJ1-6 and V is TRBV27; 10 nucleotides match TRBD1. Germline V gene sequence: CDR1 MNHEY, CDR2 SMNVEV (reference sequence). The CDR3 is made up of 17 amino acids. Trimming at V came to 8 bases and at J to 8 bases, leaving 15 bases not matched to a gene.

This chain joins TRBV6-4 and TRBJ2-1; 12 bases agree with TRBD1. The CDR3 has 14 residues. V lost 6 bases and J lost 8; bases outside the gene matches: 5. Germline V lookup: CDR1 MRHNA, CDR2 SNTAGT. The DNA of the CDR3 is TGTGCCAGCAGGGAGGGACAGGGGGCAGATGAGCAGTTCTTC. This gives the protein CASREGQGADEQFF.

The genes are TRBV19 and TRBJ1-5, with TRBD1 identical over 8 bases. The junction had 11 bases not matched to a gene; V was cut back by 7 bases and J by 3 bases. The germline V gene encodes CDR1 LNHDA and CDR2 SQIVND (reference sequence). CDR3 length: 16 amino acids. CDR3 protein: CASTAPGQGTNQPQHF. The CDR3 DNA is TGTGCCAGTACCGCCCCCGGACAGGGCACCAATCAGCCCCAGCATTTT.

The chain employs TRBV5-5 and TRBJ1-6; perhaps TRBD1 as D (5 bases). Trimming took off 0 bases at V and 3 bases at J, with 10 bases between the two ends. CDR1 and CDR2 from the germline V gene are SGHKS and YYEKEE (reference sequence). CDR3 length: 16 amino acids. Here the CDR3 reads CASSLGPGLYNSPLHF. The CDR3 coding sequence is TGTGCCAGCAGCTTGGGTCCGGGACTCTATAATTCACCCCTCCACTTT.

The V call is TRBV5-1, the J call TRBJ1-2; possible D gene TRBD1, 6 bases. The germline CDR1 and CDR2 sequences are SGHRS and YFSETQ. The CDR3 has 14 residues. V lost 7 bases and J lost 0, with 13 bases in between. The CDR3 DNA reads as TGCGCCAGCCGAGGACAGACTTCTAACTATGGCTACACCTTC. Translation: CASRGQTSNYGYTF.

A remark on this clone: Mismatch with germline at one junction end may stem from a read error. This sequence joins TRBV2 and TRBJ2-5; TRBD2 matches at 11 bases. The CDR3 is made up of 17 amino acids. Per germline, CDR1 SNHLY and CDR2 FYNNEI. The CDR3 DNA follows: TGTGCCGGCAGTGACCCCCTAGCGGGGGGCCCCCAAGAGACCCAGTACTTC. Encoded protein: CAGSDPLAGGPQETQYF.

The count of this clone is one. The chain is built from TRBV29-1 and TRBJ1-1; 8 nucleotides agree with TRBD1. Germline CDR1 and CDR2: SQVTM and ANQGSEA. Germline trimming cut 5 bases from V and 0 bases from J; bases unmatched to any gene: 5. CDR3 size: 14 residues. The CDR3 loop is CSVYRGTLNTEAFF. The CDR3 bases are TGCAGCGTTTACAGGGGGACTTTGAACACTGAAGCTTTCTTT.

The chain has TRBV5-4 and TRBJ2-3; the D gene is possibly TRBD2 (6 bases). Germline V gene data show CDR1 as SGHNT and CDR2 as YYREEE (reference sequence). The CDR3 consists of 14 residues. With 3 bases removed from V and 6 bases from J, the gap between germline ends came to 14 bases. Here the CDR3 DNA reads TGTGCCAGCAGCTCCCGGGACTCTTCGGATACGCAGTATTTT. It is translated as CASSSRDSSDTQYF.

The J gene is TRBJ1-1, the V gene TRBV6-1, with D tentatively TRBD1 (6 bases). The CDR3 contains 14 residues. The V and J ends lost 4 bases and 8 bases respectively, with 17 bases between them. Germline assignment: CDR1 MNHNS and CDR2 SASEGT. In DNA, the CDR3 is TGTGCCAGCAGTGTTACAGGGACCCTCTCCGAAGCTTTCTTT. It translates to CASSVTGTLSEAFF.

The rearrangement links TRBV5-1 to TRBJ2-7; 8 bases map to TRBD2. This CDR3 contains 15 residues. The V gene end was trimmed by 10 bases and the J gene end by 5 bases; junction bases not matched to a gene: 17. Per germline, CDR1 SGHRS and CDR2 YFSETQ. The CDR3 loop is CAGTRGGEGGDEQYF. CDR3 in DNA: TGCGCCGGCACCCGGGGGGGGGAGGGTGGCGACGAGCAGTACTTC.

The chain employs TRBV2 and TRBJ1-1; D unclear. This CDR3 has 13 residues. Trimming took off 7 bases at V and 0 bases at J, with 9 bases between the two ends. The germline V gene has CDR1 SNHLY and CDR2 FYNNEI. The CDR3 DNA is TGTGCCAGCACTTTAGCCGTGAACACTGAAGCTTTCTTT. The encoded protein is CASTLAVNTEAFF. Filled out from reference TRBV2 and TRBJ1-1, the complete variable domain reads EPEVTQTPSHQVTQMGQEVILRCVPISNHLYFYWYRQILGQKVEFLVSFYNNEISEKSEIFDDQFSVERPDGSNFTLKIRSTKLEDSAMYFCASTLAVNTEAFFGQGTRLTVV.

The J gene is TRBJ2-5, the V gene TRBV7-2, with D uncertain. The end of the DNA fits TRBJ2-7 better, so the J call may be wrong. The CDR3 contains 13 residues. Looked up from germline, CDR1 is SGHTA and CDR2 is FQGNSA. As DNA, the CDR3 is TGTGCCAGCAGCTTTAGCTCCTCCTACGAGCAGTACTTC. As protein: CASSFSSSYEQYF.

V is TRBV19 and J is TRBJ1-4, with TRBD1 matching over 7 bases. With 4 bases clipped from V and 4 bases from J, the junction kept 9 bases outside the gene matches. Per germline, CDR1 LNHDA and CDR2 SQIVND (reference sequence). This CDR3 is built from 16 residues. The CDR3 loop is CASSTLGTAYNEKLFF. CDR3 nucleotides: TGTGCCAGTAGTACGCTAGGGACAGCTTATAATGAAAAACTGTTTTTT.

The rearrangement links TRBV18 to TRBJ1-3; TRBD1 matches at 8 bases. This CDR3 is 12 amino acids long. Germline V gene lookup returns CDR1 KGHSH and CDR2 LQKENI. With V trimmed by 6 bases and J by 8 bases, 3 bases remained unmatched. This chain's CDR3 is CASSPGGDTIYF. In DNA, the CDR3 is TGTGCCAGCTCTCCAGGGGGCGACACCATATATTTT.

The chain combines TRBV5-1 with TRBJ2-5; 8 bases are a match to TRBD2. The trim removed 5 bases at V and 6 bases at J, leaving 12 bases unmatched. CDR1 is SGHRS, CDR2 YFSETQ, per germline. The CDR3 is 15 amino acids. CDR3 sequence: CASRTPGLVTQTQYF. DNA for the CDR3: TGCGCCAGCAGAACTCCGGGACTAGTGACCCAGACCCAGTACTTC.

The chain employs TRBV7-3 and TRBJ2-1; 16 nucleotides agree with TRBD2. Germline V gene lookup returns CDR1 SGHTA and CDR2 FQGTGA. The CDR3 is made up of 20 amino acids. V trimming: 5 bases; J trimming: 0 bases; junction bases outside the gene matches: 10. The CDR3 region has the DNA TGTGCCAGCAGCCCCCCGGGACTAGCGGGAGGGGTGTACTCCTACAATGAGCAGTTCTTC. Its protein product is CASSPPGLAGGVYSYNEQFF.

The chain couples TRBV27 to TRBJ2-2; TRBD1 is a possible D gene (6 bases). This CDR3 comprises 15 residues. Deletions cut 7 bases from V and 4 bases from J, with 16 bases between. CDR1 and CDR2 from the germline V gene are MNHEY and SMNVEV (reference sequence). CDR3 protein: CASTLLNRATGELFF. CDR3 nucleotides: TGTGCCAGCACCCTATTGAACAGGGCCACCGGGGAGCTGTTTTTT.

The CDR3 sequence: CASSQDFGGNSNQPQHF. The CDR3 bases are TGTGCCAGCAGCCAAGATTTCGGAGGTAATAGCAATCAGCCCCAGCATTTT. The chain recombines TRBV14 with TRBJ1-5; D gene unclear. The CDR3 has 17 amino acids. Trimming shortened V by 0 bases and J by 0 bases, and 12 bases separated the two germline ends. Germline V gene sequence: CDR1 SGHDN, CDR2 FVKESK. The whole variable domain, filled in from reference TRBV14 and TRBJ1-5, reads EAGVTQFPSHSVIEKGQTVTLRCDPISGHDNLYWYRRVMGKEIKFLLHFVKESKQDESGMPNNRFLAERTGGTYSTLKVQPAELEDSGVYFCASSQDFGGNSNQPQHFGDGTRLSIL.

This clone was seen more than once but under ten times. The CDR3 region has the DNA TGCGCCAGCAGCCAAGAGCATTCCCAGGGGAACTATGGCTACACCTTC. This codes for CASSQEHSQGNYGYTF. This chain joins TRBV4-3 and TRBJ1-2; D may be TRBD1 (6 bases). The CDR3 loop spans 16 amino acids. V was trimmed by 0 bases and J by 2 bases, leaving 13 bases between them. Germline CDR1 reads LGHNA; CDR2 reads YSLEER.

The chain carries TRBV5-1 and TRBJ2-3; 8 bases are a match to TRBD1. Per the germline V gene, CDR1 is SGHRS and CDR2 is YFSETQ. The CDR3 consists of 16 residues. With 0 bases clipped from V and 6 bases from J, the junction kept 9 bases outside the gene matches. DNA of the CDR3: TGCGCCAGCAGCTTGGTGGGACAGGCTGGTGGGGATACGCAGTATTTT. This gives the protein CASSLVGQAGGDTQYF.

This rearrangement joins TRBV7-2 to TRBJ1-4, with 8 bases matching TRBD1. The CDR3 is made up of 17 amino acids. Trimming removed 3 bases from V and 5 bases from J; junction bases left unmatched: 11. CDR1 and CDR2 (germline): SGHTA, FQGNSA. The CDR3 loop is CASSFGQGRGTNEKLFF. CDR3 DNA sequence: TGTGCCAGCAGCTTTGGACAGGGAAGAGGGACAAATGAAAAACTGTTTTTT.

The count of this clone is one. This chain uses TRBV14 with TRBJ2-1; 7 bases fit TRBD2. The CDR3 runs 16 residues. The germline gives CDR1 SGHDN, CDR2 FVKESK. Trimming at V came to 0 bases and at J to 4 bases, leaving 6 bases not matched to a gene. This chain's CDR3 is CASSQDPSGIYNEQFF. The DNA of the CDR3 is TGTGCCAGCAGCCAAGATCCTAGCGGCATTTACAATGAGCAGTTCTTC.

The V call is TRBV5-1, the J call TRBJ2-6; 8 nucleotides agree with TRBD1. V lost 4 bases to trimming and J lost 1 base; unmatched junction nucleotides: 13. Germline-derived CDR1 and CDR2 are SGHRS and YFSETQ. The CDR3 runs to 19 residues. For the CDR3, the DNA is TGCGCCAGCAGCGCCCAACGACAGGGGATTAATTCTGGGGCCAACGTCCTGACTTTC. It encodes CASSAQRQGINSGANVLTF. Supplemented by reference TRBV5-1 and TRBJ2-6, the full variable domain reads KAGVTQTPRYLIKTRGQQVTLSCSPISGHRSVSWYQQTPGQGLQFLFEYFSETQRNKGNFPGRFSGRQFSNSRSEMNVSTLELGDSALYLCASSAQRQGINSGANVLTFGAGSRLTVL.

V is TRBV9 and J is TRBJ1-6; perhaps TRBD1 as D (6 bases). V lost 4 bases to trimming and J lost 9 bases, with 20 bases between them. The CDR3 is 16 amino acids. From germline, CDR1 is SGDLS and CDR2 YYNGEE. CDR3 bases: TGTGCCAGCAGCCCTAGAGCAGGGGTTCTAGGTTCACCCCTCCACTTT. Its protein is CASSPRAGVLGSPLHF. Drawing the rest from reference TRBV9 and TRBJ1-6, the complete variable domain is DSGVTQTPKHLITATGQRVTLRCSPRSGDLSVYWYQQSLDQGLQFLIQYYNGEERAKGNILERFSAQQFPDLHSELNLSSLELGDSALYFCASSPRAGVLGSPLHFGNGTRLTVT.

V and J are TRBV7-9 and TRBJ2-3; 8 nucleotides match TRBD1. Germline loops: CDR1 SEHNR, CDR2 FQNEAQ (reference sequence). CDR3 length: 17 amino acids. J was trimmed by 1 base and V by 1 base; bases with no gene match: 7. As DNA, the CDR3 is TGTGCCAGCAGCTTAGGGGGGACAGGAGCTCGCACAGATACGCAGTATTTT. This gives the protein CASSLGGTGARTDTQYF.

This rearrangement joins TRBV11-2 to TRBJ2-5; TRBD1 matches at 7 bases. In germline, CDR1 is SGHAT, CDR2 FQNNGV. The CDR3 is 14 residues long. With V trimmed by 5 bases and J by 4 bases, 7 bases remained unmatched. CDR3 amino acids: CASSTRTGPETQYF. The CDR3 nucleotides read TGTGCCAGCAGCACCCGGACAGGTCCAGAGACCCAGTACTTC.